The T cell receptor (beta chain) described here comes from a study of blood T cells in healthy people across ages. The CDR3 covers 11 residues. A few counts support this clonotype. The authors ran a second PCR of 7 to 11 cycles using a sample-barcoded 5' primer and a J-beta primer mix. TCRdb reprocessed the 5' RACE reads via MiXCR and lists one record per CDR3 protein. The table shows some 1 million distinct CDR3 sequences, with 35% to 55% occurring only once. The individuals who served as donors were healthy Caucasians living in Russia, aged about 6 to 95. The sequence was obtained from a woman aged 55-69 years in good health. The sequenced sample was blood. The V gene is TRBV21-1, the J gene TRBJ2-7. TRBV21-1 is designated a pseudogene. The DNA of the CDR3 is TGTGCCAGCAGCCTTAGACCGGTACGGTACTTC. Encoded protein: CASSLRPVRYF.